This T cell receptor (beta chain) comes out of a study of CXCR3-negative and CXCR3-positive naive CD8 T cells. Overall study findings and caveats: TRB CDR3s of CXCR3-positive naive cells were more hydrophobic than those of CXCR3-negative naive cells. The study inferred TCR strength from TRB CDR3 properties and found comparable surface CD5 between naive subsets. Similar TRBV-TRBJ usage was seen in naive cells (both CXCR3-negative and CXCR3-positive), but memory cells differed.

A note on this clonotype: Its cognate antigen is unknown.

The TRB libraries of cDNA were built by UMI-labeled 5' RACE. TCRdb reprocessed the 5' RACE reads and keeps a single row for each CDR3 protein, giving no DNA. Its listing shows 6,200 or so distinct CDR3 sequences. CDR3 length: 16 residues. Germline V CDR1 and CDR2: MGHDK, SYGVNS. This sequence originates from a human donor in good health. Some clones in this sample may be carry-over from other donors' samples. Source material: naive CXCR3+ CD8+ T cells from blood. Noted subset: CD45RO-CCR7+CD27+CD95- naive CD8+ T cells expressing CXCR3 (TNR3+). This chain links TRBV25-1 with TRBJ1-1; as DNA is missing, the TRBD1 call by TCRdb cannot be tested. CDR3 protein: CASSGLPGTSNTEAFF. Drawing the rest from reference TRBV25-1 and TRBJ1-1, the complete variable domain is EADIYQTPRYLVIGTGKKITLECSQTMGHDKMYWYQQDPGMELHLIHYSYGVNSTEKGDLSSESTVSRIRTEHFPLTLESARPSHTSQYLCASSGLPGTSNTEAFFGQGTRLTVV.